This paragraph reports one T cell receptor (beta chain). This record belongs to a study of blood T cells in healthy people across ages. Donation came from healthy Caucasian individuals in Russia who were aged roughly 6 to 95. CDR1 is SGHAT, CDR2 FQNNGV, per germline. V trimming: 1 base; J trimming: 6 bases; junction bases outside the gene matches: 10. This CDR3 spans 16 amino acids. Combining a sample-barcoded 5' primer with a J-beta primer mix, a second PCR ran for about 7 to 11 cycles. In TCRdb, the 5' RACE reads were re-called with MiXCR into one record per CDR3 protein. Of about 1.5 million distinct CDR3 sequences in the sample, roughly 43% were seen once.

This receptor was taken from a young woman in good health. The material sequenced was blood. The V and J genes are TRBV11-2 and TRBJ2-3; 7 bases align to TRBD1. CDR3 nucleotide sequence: TGTGCCAGCAGCTTAGCTCAGCAGCCCAGGGGGGATACGCAGTATTTT. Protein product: CASSLAQQPRGDTQYF.